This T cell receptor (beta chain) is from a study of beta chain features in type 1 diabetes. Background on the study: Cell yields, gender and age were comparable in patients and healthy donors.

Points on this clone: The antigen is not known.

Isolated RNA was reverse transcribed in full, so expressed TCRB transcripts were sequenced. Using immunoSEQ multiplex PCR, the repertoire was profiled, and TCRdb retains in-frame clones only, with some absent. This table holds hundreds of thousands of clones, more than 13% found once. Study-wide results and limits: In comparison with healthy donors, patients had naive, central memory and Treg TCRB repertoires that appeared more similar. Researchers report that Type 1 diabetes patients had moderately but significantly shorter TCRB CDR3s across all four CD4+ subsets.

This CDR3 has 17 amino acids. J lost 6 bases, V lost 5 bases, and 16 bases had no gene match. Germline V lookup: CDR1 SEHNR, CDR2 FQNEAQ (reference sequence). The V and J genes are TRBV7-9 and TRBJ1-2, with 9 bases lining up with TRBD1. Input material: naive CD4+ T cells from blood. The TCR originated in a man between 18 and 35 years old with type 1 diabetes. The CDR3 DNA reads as TGTGCCAGCAGCCCAACCACGACCCAACAGGGGGCCGATGGCTACACCTTC. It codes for CASSPTTTQQGADGYTF.